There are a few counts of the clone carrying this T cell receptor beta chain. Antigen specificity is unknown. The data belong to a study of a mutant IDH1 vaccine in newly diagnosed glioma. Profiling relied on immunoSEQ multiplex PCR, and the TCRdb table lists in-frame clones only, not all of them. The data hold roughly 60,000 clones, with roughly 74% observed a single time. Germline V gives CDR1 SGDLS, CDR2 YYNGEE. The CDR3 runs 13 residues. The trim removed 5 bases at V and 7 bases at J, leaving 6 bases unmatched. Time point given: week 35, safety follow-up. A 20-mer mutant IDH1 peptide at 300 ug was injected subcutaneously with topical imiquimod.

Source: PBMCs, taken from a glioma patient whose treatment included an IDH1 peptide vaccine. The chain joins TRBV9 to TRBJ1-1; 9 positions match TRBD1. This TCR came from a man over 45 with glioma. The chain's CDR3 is CASSKTGGVEAFF. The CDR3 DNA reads TGTGCCAGCAGTAAGACAGGGGGAGTTGAAGCTTTCTTT.